The clone carrying this T cell receptor (beta chain) showed up just once. Antigen: not known. Clones were read by immunoSEQ multiplex PCR, and TCRdb kept only the in-frame ones, dropping some. The data show almost 20,000 clones, with about nine tenths seen just once and roughly 8.1% held by the top ten. The data belong to a study of T cells in localized non-small cell lung cancer. In germline, CDR1 is SGHRS, CDR2 YFSETQ. This CDR3 spans 17 amino acids. The junction had 6 bases not matched to a gene; V was cut back by 4 bases and J by 3 bases. Study findings and constraints: Among the top 100 tumor clones, a median around 50 appeared in adjacent lung. Clonality peaked in uninvolved adjacent lung rather than tumor.

This TCR derives from a man between 40 and 69 years old with stage I lung adenocarcinoma. Sequenced here: peripheral blood, sampled before any cancer treatment. The V and J genes are TRBV5-1 and TRBJ2-1; TRBD2 aligns across 14 bases. CDR3 region: CASSPGTSGSNYNEQFF. CDR3 coding DNA: TGCGCCAGCAGCCCCGGGACTAGCGGGAGTAACTACAATGAGCAGTTCTTC.